A few counts support the clone carrying this TCR beta chain. The antigen remains undetermined. Data came from immunoSEQ multiplex PCR; TCRdb stores just in-frame clones and leaves some out. The sample shows 95,000 to 110,000 clones, roughly four fifths of them seen only once. These data originate in a study of T cell clones after liver transplantation. Study observations and caveats: Post-transplant, graft-donor-reactive CD4 TCRbeta sequences in blood dropped significantly in most of the 8 subjects.

Germline V gives CDR1 SGHRS, CDR2 YFSETQ. The CDR3 spans 14 residues. V was pared by 4 bases and J by 3 bases, with 7 bases of the junction left unmatched. The receptor was isolated from a human donor who received a liver transplant. The gene calls are TRBV5-1 and TRBJ2-7; 7 nucleotides line up with TRBD1. Material: CD4+ T cells from blood, obtained before liver transplant. The CDR3 sequence: CASSQPGQNYEQYF. For the CDR3, the DNA is TGCGCCAGCAGCCAACCGGGACAGAACTACGAGCAGTACTTC.